This T cell receptor (beta chain) was profiled in a study of cytomegalovirus exposure and HLA in healthy donors. Germline assignment: CDR1 SGHRS and CDR2 YFSETQ. The CDR3 spans 13 residues. V was cut by 7 bases and J by 0 bases, with 9 bases left in between. Researchers ran the PCR with 60 Vbeta and 13 Jbeta primers. Produced via immunoSEQ multiplex PCR; TCRdb's table is partial and in-frame only. The sample contains almost 200,000 clones, around 75% of which appear only once. The clonotype was recovered from a male donor in good health and CMV-seropositive. Sequencing was carried out using PBMCs. The chain recombines TRBV5-1 with TRBJ2-3, with D possibly TRBD1 on 6 matching bases. This CDR3 reads CASETGSTDTQYF. The CDR3, as DNA: TGCGCCAGCGAAACAGGGAGCACAGATACGCAGTATTTT.